This entry is about one T cell receptor (beta chain). This sample is part of a study of shared clonotypes between healthy human individuals. CD45RO-negative CD8 cells positively selected for CCR7 made up the naive population, which excluded terminally differentiated effector memory CD45RA+ cells. Donors were healthy HIV-negative adults without recently reported acute infections or vaccinations. Measured with immunoSEQ multiplex PCR; TCRdb has only the in-frame clones, and not every one. The table shows millions of clones, with roughly 94% occurring only once. This TCR was sampled from a man aged 18 to 30 in good health. The sequenced material came from naive CD8+ T cells sorted from blood.

CDR3 in DNA: TGCGCCAGCAGCTTCCTTAGACAGGGACTAAGCACAGATACGCAGTATTTT. This gives the protein CASSFLRQGLSTDTQYF. The genes are TRBV5-1 and TRBJ2-3; D could derive from TRBD1 or TRBD2 (7 bases each). Deletions cut 2 bases from V and 0 bases from J, with 16 bases between. CDR3 size: 17 residues. Germline lookup yields CDR1 SGHRS and CDR2 YFSETQ. Combining the CDR3 with reference TRBV5-1 and TRBJ2-3 gives the whole variable domain KAGVTQTPRYLIKTRGQQVTLSCSPISGHRSVSWYQQTPGQGLQFLFEYFSETQRNKGNFPGRFSGRQFSNSRSEMNVSTLELGDSALYLCASSFLRQGLSTDTQYFGPGTRLTVL.